A selection of T cell receptor beta chains follows, all from one sample in a study of beta chain features in type 1 diabetes. Sequencing was performed with immunoSEQ multiplex PCR; in TCRdb, only in-frame clones are kept and a portion is missing. The data contain nearly 700,000 clones, 10% to 15% of them singletons. Sequenced sample: naive CD4+ T cells from blood. Receptors were obtained from a man younger than 35 with type 1 diabetes. Each CDR3 is given with its conserved first and last residue. A D gene is named only where the DNA matches it firmly. Expanded clones get a size class; other rows say once, few or many, or leave the size out.

>.|TRBV2|.|TRBJ1-5
CASSPSGPSNQPQHF
TGTGCCAGCAGTCCGTCCGGACCGAGCAATCAGCCCCAGCATTTT
>.|TRBV6-1|TRBD1|TRBJ2-2
CASSARTGDGELFF
TGTGCCAGCAGTGCCCGGACAGGAGACGGGGAGCTGTTTTTT
>.|TRBV28|TRBD1|TRBJ2-4
CASSSRGTENIQYF
TGTGCCAGCAGTTCCCGTGGGACAGAGAACATTCAGTACTTC
>.|TRBV28|.|TRBJ1-6
CASRQVGGSPLHF
TGTGCCAGCCGGCAGGTCGGGGGGTCACCCCTCCACTTT
>few|TRBV5-6|.|TRBJ1-2
CASSLIPGTYGYTF
TGTGCCAGCAGCTTGATTCCGGGAACCTATGGCTACACCTTC
>few|TRBV5-4|.|TRBJ2-5
CASSFTQETQYF
TGTGCCAGCAGCTTCACACAAGAGACCCAGTACTTC
>.|TRBV6-6|TRBD2|TRBJ2-5
CASSYGRGGGLETQYF
TGTGCCAGCAGTTACGGCCGGGGGGGCGGTCTAGAGACCCAGTACTTC
>few|TRBV6-6|TRBD1|TRBJ2-3
CASGRDRKTDTQYF
TGTGCCAGCGGGCGGGACAGGAAAACAGATACGCAGTATTTT
>few|TRBV10-3|.|TRBJ2-7
CAIAERAETYEQYF
TGTGCCATCGCGGAGAGAGCGGAGACCTACGAGCAGTACTTC
>few|TRBV7-2|.|TRBJ2-1
CASSPGVGGGYEQFF
TGTGCCAGCAGCCCCGGGGTGGGCGGGGGCTATGAGCAGTTCTTC
>.|TRBV5-4|.|TRBJ1-1
CASSLPGRMTNTEAFF
TGTGCCAGCAGCCTACCCGGCAGAATGACGAACACTGAAGCTTTCTTT
>few|TRBV20-1|.|TRBJ1-1
CSPSAGLEAFF
TGCAGTCCCTCAGCGGGGCTTGAAGCTTTCTTT
>.|TRBV7-7|TRBD2|TRBJ2-3
CASSKLAPSTDTQYF
TGTGCCAGCAGCAAACTAGCGCCAAGCACAGATACGCAGTATTTT